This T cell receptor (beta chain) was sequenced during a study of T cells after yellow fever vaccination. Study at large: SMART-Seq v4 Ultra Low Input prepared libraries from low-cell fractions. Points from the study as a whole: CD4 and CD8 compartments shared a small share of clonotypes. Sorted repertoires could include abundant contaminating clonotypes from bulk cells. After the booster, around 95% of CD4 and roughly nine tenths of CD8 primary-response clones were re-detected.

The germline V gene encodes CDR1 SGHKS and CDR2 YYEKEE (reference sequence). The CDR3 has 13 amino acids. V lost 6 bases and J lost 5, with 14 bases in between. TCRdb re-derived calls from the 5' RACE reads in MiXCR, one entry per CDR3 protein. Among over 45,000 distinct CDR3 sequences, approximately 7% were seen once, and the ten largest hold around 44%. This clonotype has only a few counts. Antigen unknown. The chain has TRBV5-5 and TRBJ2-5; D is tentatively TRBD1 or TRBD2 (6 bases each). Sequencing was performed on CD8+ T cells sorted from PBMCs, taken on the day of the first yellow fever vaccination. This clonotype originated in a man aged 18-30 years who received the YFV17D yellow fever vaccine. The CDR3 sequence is CASIGGGLETQYF. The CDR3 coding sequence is TGTGCCAGCATCGGGGGCGGACTGGAGACCCAGTACTTC. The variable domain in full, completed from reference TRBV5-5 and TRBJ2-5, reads DAGVTQSPTHLIKTRGQQVTLRCSPISGHKSVSWYQQVLGQGPQFIFQYYEKEERGRGNFPDRFSARQFPNYSSELNVNALLLGDSALYLCASIGGGLETQYFGPGTRLLVL.